Listed here are 6 T cell receptor beta chains from one sample, sequenced in a study of T cell clusters in autoimmune cytopenias. Multiplex touch-down PCR amplified TRB using TRB-A and TRB-B pools in one tube. TCRdb re-analyzed the multiplex PCR reads; it lists each CDR3 protein once, without DNA. Its table records some 6,900 distinct CDR3 sequences. TRB amplification used around 0.25 ug of peripheral blood genomic DNA. In addition, the sample was reused for a study of T cell repertoires in aging, cancer and after chemotherapy.

The sequenced sample was peripheral blood. These receptors originate from a human donor in good health.

This clonotype counts as medium-sized by frequency. The chain links TRBV5-6 to TRBJ2-1; the D gene TCRdb calls, TRBD2, cannot be checked with no DNA. CDR3 length equals 14 residues. CDR1 is SGHDT and CDR2 is YYEEEE in the germline V gene. The CDR3 is CASSFGLAYNEQFF.

The chain joins TRBV12-3 or TRBV12-4 to TRBJ2-5; there is no DNA to check the TCRdb D call of TRBD1. The CDR3 has 13 amino acids. This CDR3 reads CASSPGNQETQYF.

This clonotype is called medium-sized (0.01 to 0.1%) based on its frequency. The rearrangement uses TRBV5-5 and TRBJ1-1; without DNA, the TCRdb call of TRBD1 cannot be checked. Germline V lookup: CDR1 SGHKS, CDR2 YYEKEE (reference sequence). The CDR3 covers 14 residues. CDR3: CASSRLTRDSEAFF.

Judged by frequency, this clonotype is medium-sized (0.01 to 0.1%). The J gene is TRBJ1-5, the V gene TRBV15; without DNA, the TCRdb call of TRBD1 cannot be checked. From germline, CDR1 is LNHNV and CDR2 YYDKDF (reference sequence). The CDR3 consists of 15 residues. The CDR3 here is CATSRPGQGHQPQHF.

V usage is TRBV15 and J usage is TRBJ2-1; TCRdb designates TRBD1, a call that cannot be tested without DNA. The CDR3 loop spans 15 amino acids. CDR1 is LNHNV, CDR2 YYDKDF, per germline (reference sequence). The CDR3: CATSRARGSYNEQFF.

The gene calls are TRBV6-2 or TRBV6-3 and TRBJ1-5; TCRdb's D gene call, TRBD1, goes unchecked for lack of DNA. The CDR3 runs to 18 residues. CDR1 is MNHEY, CDR2 SVGEGT, per germline. The CDR3 loop reads CASSSTGSFRKSNQPQHF.